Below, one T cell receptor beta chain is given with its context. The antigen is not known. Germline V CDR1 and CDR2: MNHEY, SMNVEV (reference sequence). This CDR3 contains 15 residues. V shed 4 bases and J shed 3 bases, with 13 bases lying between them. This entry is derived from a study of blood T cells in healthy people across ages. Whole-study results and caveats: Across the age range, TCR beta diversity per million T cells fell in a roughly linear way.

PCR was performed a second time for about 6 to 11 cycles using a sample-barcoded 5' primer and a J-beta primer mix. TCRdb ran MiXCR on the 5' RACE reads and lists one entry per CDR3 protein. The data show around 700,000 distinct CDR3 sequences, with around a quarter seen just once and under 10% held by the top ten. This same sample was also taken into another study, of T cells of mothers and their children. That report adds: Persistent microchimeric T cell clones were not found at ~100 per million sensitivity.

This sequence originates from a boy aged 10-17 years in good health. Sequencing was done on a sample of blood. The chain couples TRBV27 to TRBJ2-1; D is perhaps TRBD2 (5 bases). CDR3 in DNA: TGTGCCAGCAGTTCTGGACTGCCGGGCTACAATGAGCAGTTCTTC. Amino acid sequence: CASSSGLPGYNEQFF.